This TCR beta chain derives from a study of cytomegalovirus exposure and HLA in healthy donors. Study findings and constraints: Available immune exposure information covered CMV serostatus only. A later analysis showed TCR association rates differing by HLA locus, peaking at DRB1 and lowest at HLA-C.

The study ran its PCR with 60 Vbeta and 13 Jbeta primers. The method was immunoSEQ multiplex PCR; TCRdb's version includes in-frame clones alone and lacks a portion of them. The repertoire holds approximately 220,000 clones, with 75% to 80% as singletons. On this clone: Its cognate antigen is unknown.

CDR3 size: 16 residues. V gave up 2 bases and J gave up 2 bases, with 17 bases separating them. The germline V gene has CDR1 SGHDT and CDR2 YYEEEE. The source is a male donor in good health and CMV-seronegative. The chain has TRBV5-6 and TRBJ2-7; possibly TRBD1 for D (5 bases). Sequencing input: PBMCs. The CDR3 loop reads CASSFPPGREAYEQYF. The CDR3 DNA sequence: TGTGCCAGCAGCTTTCCCCCTGGCAGGGAAGCCTACGAGCAGTACTTC.